One and the same sample provided the 20 T cell receptor beta chains below, sequenced in a study of CD8 T cells in ankylosing spondylitis. TCRdb re-analysed the 5' RACE reads in MiXCR, keeping a single row per CDR3 protein. The sample consists of 380,000 or so distinct CDR3 sequences, 20% to 25% of them appearing once. Sequenced material: blood, either unsorted or a sorted T cell fraction (not recorded which). Receptors originate from a male donor with ankylosing spondylitis or in good health (not recorded which).

V is TRBV6-5 and J is TRBJ1-6, with unresolved D. The V gene lost 0 bases and the J gene lost 6 bases, with 12 bases spanning the gap. Germline values: CDR1 MNHEY, CDR2 SVGAGI. The CDR3 spans 16 residues. Here the CDR3 reads CASSYSWGEGNSPLHF. CDR3 nucleotide sequence: TGTGCCAGCAGTTACTCGTGGGGAGAGGGTAATTCACCCCTCCACTTT.

The sample holds a few counts of this clonotype. The germline gene is not matched at one end of the junction; a read error may be the cause. V usage is TRBV11-2 and J usage is TRBJ2-7; D might be TRBD2 (6 bases). This CDR3 has 14 residues. From germline, CDR1 is SGHAT and CDR2 FQNNGV. CDR3 loop: CAGSAGLTSYEQYF. The CDR3 nucleotides read TGTGCCGGCAGCGCGGGACTTACATCCTACGAGCAGTACTTC.

On this clonotype itself: The junction departs from germline at one end; a sequencing error may be responsible. CDR3 bases: TGCTGTGCTAGTGGTCCCGGGACTAGCTGGCGGGGGACCCAGTACTTC. It specifies CCASGPGTSWRGTQYF. The chain links TRBV20-1 to TRBJ2-5; 9 bases agree with TRBD2. Germline V lookup: CDR1 DFQATT, CDR2 SNEGSKA (reference sequence). This CDR3 is built from 16 residues.

The gene calls are TRBV5-6 and TRBJ1-1; the D is unclear. The CDR3 consists of 13 residues. In germline, CDR1 is SGHDT, CDR2 YYEEEE. V was clipped by 4 bases and J by 8 bases, with 15 bases between them. The CDR3 sequence: CASSPPGRAEAFF. In DNA form, the CDR3 reads TGTGCCAGCAGCCCCCCCGGGCGAGCGGAAGCTTTCTTT. Full variable domain (outside the CDR3, taken from reference TRBV5-6 and TRBJ1-1): DAGVTQSPTHLIKTRGQQVTLRCSPKSGHDTVSWYQQALGQGPQFIFQYYEEEERQRGNFPDRFSGHQFPNYSSELNVNALLLGDSALYLCASSPPGRAEAFFGQGTRLTVV.

J is TRBJ2-5 and V is TRBV7-9, with 7 bases matching TRBD2. V was pared by 5 bases and J by 5 bases, with 11 bases of the junction left unmatched. This CDR3 comprises 15 residues. Germline assignment: CDR1 SEHNR and CDR2 FQNEAQ (reference sequence). Here the CDR3 DNA reads TGTGCCAGCAGCAGTCCGCGGGGGTCTAGGGAGACCCAGTACTTC. This sequence encodes CASSSPRGSRETQYF.

This clonotype was detected a few times. The rearrangement links TRBV12-3 or TRBV12-4 to TRBJ2-6, with D unresolved. This CDR3 has 12 amino acids. The germline V and J ends were trimmed by 8 bases and 0 bases, with 2 bases remaining between them. The CDR3 loop reads CASDSGANVLTF. The CDR3 DNA is TGTGCCAGCGACTCTGGGGCCAACGTCCTGACTTTC.

The chain uses TRBV4-1 and TRBJ2-7; D unresolved. The CDR3 length is 14 residues. Germline CDR1 reads MGHRA; CDR2 reads YSYEKL. V was trimmed by 9 bases and J by 7 bases, leaving 22 bases between them. CDR3 in DNA: TGCGCCAGTAAGGCCGGGCCCGGCACATGGGAGCAGTACTTC. Encoded protein: CASKAGPGTWEQYF.

The chain recombines TRBV20-1 with TRBJ2-1; D gene ambiguous. V lost 0 bases and J 4 bases, leaving 1 base between the germline ends. The germline V gene encodes CDR1 DFQATT and CDR2 SNEGSKA (reference sequence). The CDR3 runs to 11 residues. The CDR3 is CSARDYNEQFF. For the CDR3, the DNA is TGCAGTGCTAGAGATTACAATGAGCAGTTCTTC.

Worth noting for this clonotype: An end of the junction does not agree with germline; a read error may underlie this. This chain connects TRBV7-2 to TRBJ2-6; D gene uncertain. This CDR3 is 13 amino acids long. The V gene's germline CDR1 is SGHTA and CDR2 FQGNSA. The CDR3 loop is CACSVSGANVLTF. As DNA, the CDR3 is TGTGCCTGCAGTGTTTCTGGGGCCAACGTCCTGACTTTC. Based on the CDR3 plus reference TRBV7-2 and TRBJ2-6, the full variable domain is GAGVSQSPSNKVTEKGKDVELRCDPISGHTALYWYRQSLGQGLEFLIYFQGNSAPDKSGLPSDRFSAERTGGSVSTLTIQRTQQEDSAVYLCACSVSGANVLTFGAGSRLTVL.

The V and J genes are TRBV28 and TRBJ2-5; 10 bases agree with TRBD1. V was clipped by 1 base and J by 6 bases; unmatched bases: 5. The V gene's germline CDR1 is MDHEN and CDR2 SYDVKM. CDR3 size: 15 residues. CDR3 nucleotide sequence: TGTGCCAGCAGTTTATTGACAGGGGGCGGTCAGACCCAGTACTTC. This sequence encodes CASSLLTGGGQTQYF.

J is TRBJ2-7 and V is TRBV28; D might be TRBD1 (6 bases). This CDR3 region has 12 residues. V dropped 6 bases and J dropped 3 bases, with 9 bases sitting between them. From germline, CDR1 is MDHEN and CDR2 SYDVKM. The CDR3 region is CASRPTGYEQYF. The CDR3 DNA is TGTGCCAGCAGGCCGACAGGCTACGAGCAGTACTTC.

The rearrangement links TRBV29-1 to TRBJ2-7, with a tentative D call TRBD1 (6 bases). The CDR3 is made up of 12 amino acids. The V end was cut by 7 bases, the J end by 5 bases, with 15 bases between. Per the germline V gene, CDR1 is SQVTM and CDR2 is ANQGSEA. The DNA of the CDR3 is TGCAGCGCATACAGGGCTCCCCACGAGCAGTACTTC. This codes for CSAYRAPHEQYF.

In this sample, this clonotype turned up a few times. V and J are TRBV3-1 and TRBJ2-3, with 7 bases fitting TRBD1. CDR1 and CDR2 (germline): LGHDT, YNNKEL (reference sequence). V was pared by 1 base and J by 4 bases, with 8 bases of the junction left unmatched. This CDR3 is 16 amino acids long. CDR3 nucleotides: TGTGCCAGCAGCCAAGTGGGGTACAGGGGCTCAGATACGCAGTATTTT. Translated, it gives CASSQVGYRGSDTQYF.

This CDR3 reads CSVEDRIGYTF. CDR3 DNA sequence: TGCAGCGTTGAAGATCGGATCGGCTACACCTTC. This chain uses TRBV29-1 with TRBJ1-2; D uncertain. Germline CDR1 SQVTM, CDR2 ANQGSEA. The CDR3 is 11 amino acids. Trimming shortened V by 0 bases and J by 8 bases, and 7 bases separated the two germline ends.

The CDR3 spells CASLSSGATYEQYF. DNA for the CDR3: TGTGCCAGCCTATCGTCGGGGGCAACCTACGAGCAGTACTTC. The rearrangement links TRBV12-3 or TRBV12-4 to TRBJ2-7, with D perhaps being TRBD1 or TRBD2 (6 bases each). Trimming left V 8 bases short and J 2 bases short, with 16 bases between. This CDR3 comprises 14 residues.

Many counts were recorded for this clonotype. The V call is TRBV12-3 or TRBV12-4, the J call TRBJ1-3; D is unclear. V lost 1 base, J lost 10 bases, and 5 bases lay in between. The CDR3 length is 11 residues. The chain's CDR3 is CASSLGRTIYF. The CDR3 coding sequence is TGTGCCAGCAGTTTAGGGAGAACCATATATTTT.

The chain's CDR3 is CASSYGQGGNYEQYF. As DNA, the CDR3 is TGTGCCAGCAGTTACGGACAGGGAGGCAACTACGAGCAGTACTTC. The rearrangement uses TRBV6-5 and TRBJ2-7, with 8 bases lining up with TRBD1. CDR1 is MNHEY, CDR2 SVGAGI, per germline. CDR3 length: 15 residues. The V segment lost 2 bases and the J segment 3 bases; nucleotides outside the gene matches: 6.

The CDR3 reads CASSYTLTNRRGGSGTGELFF. The CDR3 bases are TGTGCCAGCAGTTACACACTGACTAATCGGCGGGGGGGAAGCGGCACCGGGGAGCTGTTTTTT. The chain employs TRBV6-2 or TRBV6-3 and TRBJ2-2; TRBD2 agrees at 9 bases. The germline gives CDR1 MNHEY, CDR2 SVGEGT. The CDR3 is made up of 21 amino acids. Unmatched junction bases numbered 20, after V lost 2 bases and J lost 4 bases.

The chain carries TRBV11-2 and TRBJ2-7, with D uncertain. The CDR3 runs 15 residues. Germline-derived CDR1 and CDR2 are SGHAT and FQNNGV. V was cut by 0 bases and J by 3 bases, with 12 bases left in between. CDR3 DNA sequence: TGTGCCAGCAGCTTAGAACAGCTTCCTAGCTACGAGCAGTACTTC. It is translated as CASSLEQLPSYEQYF.

The chain recombines TRBV2 with TRBJ1-5, with D possibly TRBD1 on 5 matching bases. CDR3 length equals 13 residues. Trimming took 4 bases from V and 6 from J, leaving 10 bases between them. In germline, CDR1 is SNHLY, CDR2 FYNNEI. CDR3 nucleotide sequence: TGTGCCAGCAGTGCGGGGGTTGTTCAGCCCCAGCATTTT. Its protein product is CASSAGVVQPQHF.